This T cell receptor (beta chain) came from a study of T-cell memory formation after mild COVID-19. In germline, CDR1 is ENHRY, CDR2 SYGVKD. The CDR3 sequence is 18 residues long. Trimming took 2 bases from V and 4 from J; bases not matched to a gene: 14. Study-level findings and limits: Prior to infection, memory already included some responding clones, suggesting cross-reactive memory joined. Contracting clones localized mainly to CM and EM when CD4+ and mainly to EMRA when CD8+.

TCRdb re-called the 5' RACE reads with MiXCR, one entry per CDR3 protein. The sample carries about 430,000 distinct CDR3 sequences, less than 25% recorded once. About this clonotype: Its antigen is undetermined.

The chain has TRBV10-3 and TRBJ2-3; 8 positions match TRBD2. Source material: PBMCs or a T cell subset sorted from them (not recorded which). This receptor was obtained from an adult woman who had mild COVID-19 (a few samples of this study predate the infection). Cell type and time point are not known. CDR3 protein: CAISEPMGSGSFPDTQYF. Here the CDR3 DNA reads TGTGCCATCAGTGAGCCCATGGGAAGCGGGAGTTTTCCAGATACGCAGTATTTT.